Given below is one TCR beta chain in context. These data belong to a study of brain metastases from non-small cell lung cancer. The CDR3 is 15 residues long. V shed 0 bases and J shed 9 bases, with 15 bases lying between them. Germline V gene sequence: CDR1 SGHVS, CDR2 FQNEAQ. Assay: immunoSEQ multiplex PCR; the TCRdb copy retains only in-frame clones and omits some. The table shows about 760 clones, with 75% to 90% occurring only once. The sequenced material came from tissue from a brain metastasis. The chain combines TRBV7-8 with TRBJ2-1; D call uncertain. This TCR derives from a donor aged 40 or over with non-small cell lung cancer. CDR3 in DNA: TGTGCCAGCAGCTTAGCCCTTCAGAGGTCCGGTGAGCAGTTCTTC. Protein product: CASSLALQRSGEQFF.